This T cell receptor beta chain originates from a study of brain T cells in children with intractable seizures. Some clones are missing from TCRdb's copy, which holds only in-frame ones; the method was immunoSEQ multiplex PCR. Found here are 50,000 to 75,000 clones, roughly 95% of them singletons; the top ten hold roughly 0.38%. Study findings and constraints: HCMV serostatus was not known, and viral specificity came from CDR3 similarity only.

The germline V gene encodes CDR1 MNHEY and CDR2 SVGAGI. V shed 7 bases and J shed 1 base, with 5 bases lying between them. The CDR3 runs to 12 residues. Worth noting for this clone: Its target is unknown.

Surgery cases with the highest brain T cell transcript signatures were chosen for sequencing. Pre-surgery treatment included at least one anti-epileptic drug. The TCR comes from a boy in the first two years of life with focal cortical dysplasia and intractable seizures. This chain uses TRBV6-5 with TRBJ1-5; D is undetermined. The specimen comprised peripheral blood, sampled at surgery. Here the CDR3 DNA reads TGTGCCAGCAAGCCCAGCAATCAGCCCCAGCATTTT. Translating gives CASKPSNQPQHF.